Presented here are 5 T cell receptor beta chains from one specimen sequenced in a study of response to subunit inactivated influenza vaccine. TCRdb redid the calling of the RT-PCR reads with MiXCR, one entry per CDR3 protein. The repertoire has about 540,000 distinct CDR3 sequences, under 30% of them found once; the top ten carry approximately 2.9%. This sample also belongs to another study, concerning T cells expressing NK-cell markers. That source adds: The TCR beta cDNA came from 5'RACE template switching with UMIs.

Source: CD4+ T cells sorted from PBMCs, taken roughly 12 days after vaccination. The source of these receptors is a man in his fifties or sixties who received an inactivated influenza vaccine.

This clonotype was observed a few times. The chain joins TRBV25-1 to TRBJ2-5, with TRBD2 identical over 7 bases. V trimming: 5 bases; J trimming: 5 bases; junction bases outside the gene matches: 11. Germline loops: CDR1 MGHDK, CDR2 SYGVNS. The CDR3 spans 15 residues. Written as DNA, the CDR3 is TGTGCCAGCAGTAGAGTGGAGGGAGGGCCTGAGACCCAGTACTTC. Translation gives CASSRVEGGPETQYF. Supplemented by reference TRBV25-1 and TRBJ2-5, the full variable domain reads EADIYQTPRYLVIGTGKKITLECSQTMGHDKMYWYQQDPGMELHLIHYSYGVNSTEKGDLSSESTVSRIRTEHFPLTLESARPSHTSQYLCASSRVEGGPETQYFGPGTRLLVL.

The chain uses TRBV28 and TRBJ2-7; tentatively, D is TRBD1 (5 bases). CDR3 size: 15 residues. CDR1 and CDR2 (germline): MDHEN, SYDVKM. V lost 3 bases and J lost 0, with 12 bases in between. This CDR3 is CASSLQGRPSYEQYF. The CDR3 DNA follows: TGTGCCAGCAGTTTGCAGGGCCGCCCCTCCTACGAGCAGTACTTC.

The CDR3 DNA sequence: TGTGCCAGTAGTAGGGGACAGCGCCTAAATCAGCCCCAGCATTTT. It encodes CASSRGQRLNQPQHF. V is TRBV19 and J is TRBJ1-5; 7 bases agree with TRBD1. Germline V gene sequence: CDR1 LNHDA, CDR2 SQIVND (reference sequence). The ends lost 4 bases at V and 4 bases at J; junction bases unmatched: 7. This CDR3 is built from 15 residues. Full variable domain (rest looked up from reference TRBV19 and TRBJ1-5): DGGITQSPKYLFRKEGQNVTLSCEQNLNHDAMYWYRQDPGQGLRLIYYSQIVNDFQKGDIAEGYSVSREKKESFPLTVTSAQKNPTAFYLCASSRGQRLNQPQHFGDGTRLSIL.

V usage is TRBV15 and J usage is TRBJ1-2, with TRBD1 matching 7 bases. After removal of 1 base from V and 5 bases from J, the junction contained 7 bases not matched to a gene. The CDR3 is 15 amino acids. The germline CDR1 and CDR2 sequences are LNHNV and YYDKDF (reference sequence). The CDR3 bases are TGTGCCACCAGCAGAGGGGGAATACAGGGGTATGGCTACACCTTC. Translation gives CATSRGGIQGYGYTF.

V gene TRBV7-2 combines with J gene TRBJ1-2; D ambiguous. V lost 3 bases and J lost 4, with 9 bases in between. Germline V gene data show CDR1 as SGHTA and CDR2 as FQGNSA. The CDR3 is made up of 13 amino acids. The CDR3 loop is CASSFDPSYGYTF. In nucleotides, the CDR3 is TGTGCCAGCAGCTTTGATCCCAGCTATGGCTACACCTTC.